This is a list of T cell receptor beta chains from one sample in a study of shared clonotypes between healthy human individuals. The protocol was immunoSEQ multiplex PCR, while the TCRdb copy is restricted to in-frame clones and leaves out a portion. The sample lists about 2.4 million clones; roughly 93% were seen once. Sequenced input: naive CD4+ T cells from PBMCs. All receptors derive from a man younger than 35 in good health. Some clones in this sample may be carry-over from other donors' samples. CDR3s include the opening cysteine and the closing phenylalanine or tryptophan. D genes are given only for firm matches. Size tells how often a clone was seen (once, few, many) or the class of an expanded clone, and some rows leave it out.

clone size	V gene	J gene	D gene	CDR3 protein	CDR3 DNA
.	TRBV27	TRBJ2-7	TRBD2	CASSLYLAGVYEQYF	TGTGCCAGCAGTTTATACCTAGCGGGGGTCTACGAGCAGTACTTC
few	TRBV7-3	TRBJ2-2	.	CASSSTVNSGELFF	TGTGCCAGCAGCTCGACAGTTAACTCCGGGGAGCTGTTTTTT
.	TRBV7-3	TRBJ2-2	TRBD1	CASKGTGVGTGELFF	TGTGCCAGCAAAGGGACAGGGGTCGGCACCGGGGAGCTGTTTTTT
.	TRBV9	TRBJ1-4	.	CASGGQINEKLFF	TGTGCCAGTGGCGGACAGATTAATGAAAAACTGTTTTTT
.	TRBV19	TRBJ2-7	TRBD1	CASSTLRRQGVTGEQYF	TGTGCCAGTAGTACCCTCCGTCGACAGGGGGTAACGGGGGAGCAGTACTTC
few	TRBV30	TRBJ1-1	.	CAWSPWGGGTEAFF	TGTGCCTGGAGCCCATGGGGGGGCGGCACTGAAGCTTTCTTT
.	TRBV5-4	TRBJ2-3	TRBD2	CASRPGTSLFDTQYF	TGTGCCAGCAGACCCGGGACTAGCCTGTTTGATACGCAGTATTTT
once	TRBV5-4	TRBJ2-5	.	CASSAADRDQETQYF	TGTGCCAGCAGCGCCGCGGATAGAGACCAAGAGACCCAGTACTTC
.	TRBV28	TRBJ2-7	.	CASSLNQPGRYEQYF	TGTGCCAGCAGTTTAAATCAGCCCGGACGCTACGAGCAGTACTTC
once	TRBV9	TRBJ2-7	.	CASSVLADSSYEQYF	TGTGCCAGCAGCGTACTAGCGGACAGCTCCTACGAGCAGTACTTC
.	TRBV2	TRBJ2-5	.	CASSELGGQETQYF	TGTGCCAGCAGTGAACTGGGCGGCCAAGAGACCCAGTACTTC
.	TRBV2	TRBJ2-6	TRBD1	CASSLTGPGANVLTF	TGTGCCAGCAGTTTGACAGGGCCCGGGGCCAACGTCCTGACTTTC
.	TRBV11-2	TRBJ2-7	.	CASSPRQTSYEQYF	TGTGCCAGCAGCCCCAGACAAACCTCCTACGAGCAGTACTTC
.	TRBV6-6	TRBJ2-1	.	CASSYSLGKEQFF	TGTGCCAGCAGTTACTCTCTGGGTAAGGAGCAGTTCTTC
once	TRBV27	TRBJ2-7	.	CASTNQGGGRSSEQYF	TGTGCCAGCACCAATCAGGGGGGCGGTCGAAGTTCCGAGCAGTACTTC
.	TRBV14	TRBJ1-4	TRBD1	CASSQDRAGTAEKLFF	TGTGCCAGCAGCCAAGATAGGGCCGGGACAGCCGAAAAACTGTTTTTT
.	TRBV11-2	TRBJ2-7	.	CASSLEASSYEQYF	TGTGCCAGCAGCCTAGAGGCTTCCTCCTACGAGCAGTACTTC
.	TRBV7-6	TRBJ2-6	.	CASSSPSSGANVLTF	TGTGCCAGCAGCTCCCCCAGCTCTGGGGCCAACGTCCTGACTTTC
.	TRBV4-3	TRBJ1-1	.	CASSQGIGGEAFF	TGCGCCAGCAGCCAAGGAATTGGGGGGGAAGCTTTCTTT
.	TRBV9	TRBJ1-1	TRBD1	CASSAGGAPRTEAFF	TGTGCCAGCAGCGCAGGGGGGGCACCCCGCACTGAAGCTTTCTTT
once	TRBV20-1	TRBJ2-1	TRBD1	CSAETGSEQFF	TGCAGTGCCGAGACAGGGTCTGAGCAGTTCTTC
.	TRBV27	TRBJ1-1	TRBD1	CASSRTGGLNTEAFF	TGTGCCAGCAGTCGGACAGGGGGCCTGAACACTGAAGCTTTCTTT
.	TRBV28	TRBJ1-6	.	CASSRPGVHNSPLHF	TGTGCCAGCAGTCGACCAGGGGTACATAATTCACCCCTCCACTTT
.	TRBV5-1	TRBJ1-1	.	CASSLGGGGAFF	TGCGCCAGCAGCTTGGGGGGCGGAGGGGCTTTCTTT
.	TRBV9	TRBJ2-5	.	CASSPRQAPLGTQYF	TGTGCCAGCAGCCCCAGACAAGCTCCCCTAGGGACCCAGTACTTC
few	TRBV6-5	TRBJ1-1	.	CASQDRNTEAFF	TGTGCCAGTCAGGACAGGAACACTGAAGCTTTCTTT
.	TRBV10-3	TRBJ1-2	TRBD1	CAIGQGGGRGYGYTF	TGTGCCATCGGACAGGGAGGGGGACGCGGCTATGGCTACACCTTC
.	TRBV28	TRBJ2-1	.	CASSDSRSYNEQFF	TGTGCCAGCAGTGATTCGCGCTCCTACAATGAGCAGTTCTTC
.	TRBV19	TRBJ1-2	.	CASSKQGLYGYTF	TGTGCCAGTAGTAAACAGGGTTTGTATGGCTACACCTTC
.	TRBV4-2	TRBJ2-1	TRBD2	CASSQDSLAGGGQFF	TGTGCCAGCAGCCAAGATTCACTAGCGGGAGGGGGGCAGTTCTTC
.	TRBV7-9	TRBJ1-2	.	CASSLVRNSYGYTF	TGTGCCAGCAGCTTAGTACGGAACTCGTATGGCTACACCTTC
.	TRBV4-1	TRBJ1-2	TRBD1	CASSQPRTGERGYTF	TGCGCCAGCAGCCAACCCCGTACAGGGGAGCGAGGCTACACCTTC
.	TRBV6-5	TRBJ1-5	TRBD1	CASRFRGPNQPQHF	TGTGCCAGCAGGTTCAGGGGGCCCAATCAGCCCCAGCATTTT
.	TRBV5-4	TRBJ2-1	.	CASSRTGRGFNEQFF	TGTGCCAGCAGCCGCACAGGAAGGGGCTTCAATGAGCAGTTCTTC
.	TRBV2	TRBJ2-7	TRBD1	CASSEQGAAYEQYF	TGTGCCAGCAGTGAGCAGGGGGCAGCTTACGAGCAGTACTTC
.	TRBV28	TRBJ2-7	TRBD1	CASSHAGQADYEQYF	TGTGCCAGCAGTCACGCGGGACAGGCCGACTACGAGCAGTACTTC
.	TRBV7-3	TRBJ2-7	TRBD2	CASSVGTSIAEQYF	TGTGCCAGCAGCGTAGGGACTAGCATAGCCGAGCAGTACTTC
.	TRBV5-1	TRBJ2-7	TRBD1	CASSRDSPPSYEQYF	TGCGCCAGCAGCCGGGACAGTCCCCCCTCCTACGAGCAGTACTTC
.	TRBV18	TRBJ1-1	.	CASSPTPGDTEAFF	TGTGCCAGCTCACCGACCCCAGGGGACACTGAAGCTTTCTTT
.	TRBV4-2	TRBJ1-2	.	CASSLQGNYGYTF	TGTGCCAGCAGCTTACAAGGAAACTATGGCTACACCTTC
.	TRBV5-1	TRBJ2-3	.	CASSLASTDTQYF	TGCGCCAGCAGCTTGGCCAGCACAGATACGCAGTATTTT